This T cell receptor (beta chain) is from a study of read filtering for tumor transcriptome and immune sequencing. Study information: TCR-mapped reads were about 3.5 to 10.27 million with IR-seq versus roughly 75 to 1,400 with RNA-seq.

Study-wide results and caveats: The CD138-negative fraction was mixed bone marrow immune cells, not pure T cells.

Trimming took off 6 bases at V and 4 bases at J, with 15 bases between the two ends. CDR3 size: 14 residues. CDR1 and CDR2 (germline): DFQATT, SNEGSKA (reference sequence). This clonotype was seen ten or more times. Its antigen is currently unknown. At the time of active disease, bone marrow was collected from every patient. From around 0.4 ug of RNA, a library with molecular barcoded alpha/delta and beta/gamma adaptors was made. One entry per CDR3 protein results from TCRdb running MiXCR on the reads. The table has around 35,000 distinct CDR3 sequences, 12% to 15% seen once. The specimen was a population of CD138-negative cells sorted from bone marrow. V usage is TRBV20-1 and J usage is TRBJ2-2; TRBD1 or TRBD2 may be the D gene (5 bases each). This sequence originates from a donor at least 40 years old with multiple myeloma. CDR3 DNA: TGCAGTGCCGCCCCGGCAGGGACCACCGGGGAGCTGTTTTTT. Amino acid sequence: CSAAPAGTTGELFF.